Listed below are T cell receptor beta chains from one sample, sequenced in a study of shared clonotypes between healthy human individuals. Produced via immunoSEQ multiplex PCR; TCRdb's table is partial and in-frame only. The sample has about 680,000 clones, more than 70% seen once. Sequencing input: memory CD4+ T cells sorted from blood. These receptors were collected from a woman in her thirties in good health. CDR3s include the opening cysteine and the closing phenylalanine or tryptophan. Not every row has a clone size; where given, it reads once, few, many or a size class.

clone_size v_call cdr3_aa
once TRBV20-1 CSARVGGFQYF
few TRBV19 CATRDSPGTGELFF
. TRBV4-1 CASSQDQRTYNEQFF
. TRBV6-5 CASSYRQGHYGYTF
. TRBV27 CASSTERVAYNEQFF
. TRBV6-6 CASRTGGRGEQYF
. TRBV19 CASSMVGTGNTIYF
. TRBV6-1 CASSELGRGSSYEQYF
. TRBV2 CASSVMGQANTGELFF
. TRBV28 CASNTHTPNEQFF
few TRBV28 CASSSQVYQPQHF
. TRBV27 CASSLKRGRDMNTEAFF
many TRBV6-5 CASSPSWGKETQYF
. TRBV28 CASSSSPANTQYF
. TRBV7-8 CASSSREGNTDTQYF
. TRBV18 CASSPSRDASRSDTQYF
. TRBV18 CASSPDYYYEQYF
few TRBV6-5 CASRPRADGNTIYF
. TRBV28 CASRQLNEKLFF
once TRBV5-6 CASSLMAGNQPQHF
. TRBV18 CASSLQGGYEQYF
few TRBV18 CASSPRTEQHNIQYF
. TRBV28 CASSPGQGNSPLHF